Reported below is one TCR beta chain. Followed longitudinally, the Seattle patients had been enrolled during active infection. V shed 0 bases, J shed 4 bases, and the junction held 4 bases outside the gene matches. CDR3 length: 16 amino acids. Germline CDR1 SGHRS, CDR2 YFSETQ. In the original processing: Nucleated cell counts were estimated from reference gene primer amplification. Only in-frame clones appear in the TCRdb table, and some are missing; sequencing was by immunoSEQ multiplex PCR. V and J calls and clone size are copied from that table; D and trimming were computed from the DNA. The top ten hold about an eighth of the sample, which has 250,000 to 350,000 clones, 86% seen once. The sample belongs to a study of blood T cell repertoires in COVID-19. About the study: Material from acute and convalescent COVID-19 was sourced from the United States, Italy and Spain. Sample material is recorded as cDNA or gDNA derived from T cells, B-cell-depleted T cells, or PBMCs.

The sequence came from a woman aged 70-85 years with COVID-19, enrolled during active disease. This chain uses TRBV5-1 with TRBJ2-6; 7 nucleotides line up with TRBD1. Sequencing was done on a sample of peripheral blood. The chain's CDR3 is CASSLDRGNGANVLTF. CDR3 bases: TGCGCCAGCAGCTTGGACAGGGGTAACGGGGCCAACGTCCTGACTTTC. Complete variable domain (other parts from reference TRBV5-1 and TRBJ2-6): KAGVTQTPRYLIKTRGQQVTLSCSPISGHRSVSWYQQTPGQGLQFLFEYFSETQRNKGNFPGRFSGRQFSNSRSEMNVSTLELGDSALYLCASSLDRGNGANVLTFGAGSRLTVL.